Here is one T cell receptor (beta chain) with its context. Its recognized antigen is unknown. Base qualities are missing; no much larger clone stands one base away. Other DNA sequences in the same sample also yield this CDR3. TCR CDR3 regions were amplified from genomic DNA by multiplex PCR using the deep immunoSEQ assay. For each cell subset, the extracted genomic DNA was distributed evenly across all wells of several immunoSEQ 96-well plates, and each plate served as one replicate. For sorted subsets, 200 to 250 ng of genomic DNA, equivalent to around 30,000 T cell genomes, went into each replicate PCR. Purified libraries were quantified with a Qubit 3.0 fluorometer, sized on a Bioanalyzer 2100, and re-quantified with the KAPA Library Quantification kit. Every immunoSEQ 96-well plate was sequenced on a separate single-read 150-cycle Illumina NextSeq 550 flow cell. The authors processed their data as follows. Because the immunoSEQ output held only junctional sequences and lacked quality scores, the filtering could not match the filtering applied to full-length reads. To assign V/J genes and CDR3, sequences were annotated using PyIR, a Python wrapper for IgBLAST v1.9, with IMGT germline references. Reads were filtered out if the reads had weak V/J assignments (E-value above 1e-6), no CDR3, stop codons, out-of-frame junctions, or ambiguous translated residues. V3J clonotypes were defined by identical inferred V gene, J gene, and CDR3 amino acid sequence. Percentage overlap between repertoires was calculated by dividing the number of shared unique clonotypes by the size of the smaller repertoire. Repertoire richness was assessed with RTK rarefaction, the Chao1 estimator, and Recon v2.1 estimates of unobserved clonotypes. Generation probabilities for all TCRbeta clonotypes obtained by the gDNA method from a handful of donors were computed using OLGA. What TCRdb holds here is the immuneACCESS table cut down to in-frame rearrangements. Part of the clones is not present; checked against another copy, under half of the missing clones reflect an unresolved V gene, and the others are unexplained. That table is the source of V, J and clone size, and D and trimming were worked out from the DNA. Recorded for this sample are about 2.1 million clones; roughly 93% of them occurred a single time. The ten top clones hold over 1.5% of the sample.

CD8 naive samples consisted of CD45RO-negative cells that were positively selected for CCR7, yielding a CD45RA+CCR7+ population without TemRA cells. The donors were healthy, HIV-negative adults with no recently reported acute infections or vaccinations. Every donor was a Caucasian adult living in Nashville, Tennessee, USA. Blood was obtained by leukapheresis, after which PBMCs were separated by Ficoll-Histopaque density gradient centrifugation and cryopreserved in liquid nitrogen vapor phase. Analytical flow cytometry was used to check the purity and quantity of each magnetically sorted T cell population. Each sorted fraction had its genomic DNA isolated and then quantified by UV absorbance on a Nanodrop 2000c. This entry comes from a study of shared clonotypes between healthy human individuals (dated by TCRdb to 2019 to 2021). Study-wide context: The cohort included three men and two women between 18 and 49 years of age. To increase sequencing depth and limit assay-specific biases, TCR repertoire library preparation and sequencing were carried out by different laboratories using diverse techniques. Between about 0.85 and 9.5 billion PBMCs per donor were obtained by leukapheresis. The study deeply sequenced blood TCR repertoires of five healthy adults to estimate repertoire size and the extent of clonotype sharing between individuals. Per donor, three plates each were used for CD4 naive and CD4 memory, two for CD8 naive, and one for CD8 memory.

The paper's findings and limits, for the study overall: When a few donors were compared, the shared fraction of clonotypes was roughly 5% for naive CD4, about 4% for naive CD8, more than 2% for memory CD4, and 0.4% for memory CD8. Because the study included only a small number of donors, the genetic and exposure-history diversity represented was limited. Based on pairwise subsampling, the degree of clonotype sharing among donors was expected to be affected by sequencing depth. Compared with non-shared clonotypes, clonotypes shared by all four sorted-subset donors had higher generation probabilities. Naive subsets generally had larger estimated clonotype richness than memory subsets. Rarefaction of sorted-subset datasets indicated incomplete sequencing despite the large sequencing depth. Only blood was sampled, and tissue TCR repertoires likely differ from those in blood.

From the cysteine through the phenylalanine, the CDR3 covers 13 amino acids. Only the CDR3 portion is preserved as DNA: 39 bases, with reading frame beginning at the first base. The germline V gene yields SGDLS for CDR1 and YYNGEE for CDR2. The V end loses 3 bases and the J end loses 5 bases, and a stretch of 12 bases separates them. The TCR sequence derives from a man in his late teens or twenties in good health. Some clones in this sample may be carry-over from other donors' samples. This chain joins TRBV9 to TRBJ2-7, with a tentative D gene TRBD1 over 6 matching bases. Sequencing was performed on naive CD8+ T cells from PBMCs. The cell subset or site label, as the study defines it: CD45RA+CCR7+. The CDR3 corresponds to CASSGGQGNEQYF. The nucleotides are TGTGCCAGCAGCGGGGGGCAGGGGAACGAGCAGTACTTC.